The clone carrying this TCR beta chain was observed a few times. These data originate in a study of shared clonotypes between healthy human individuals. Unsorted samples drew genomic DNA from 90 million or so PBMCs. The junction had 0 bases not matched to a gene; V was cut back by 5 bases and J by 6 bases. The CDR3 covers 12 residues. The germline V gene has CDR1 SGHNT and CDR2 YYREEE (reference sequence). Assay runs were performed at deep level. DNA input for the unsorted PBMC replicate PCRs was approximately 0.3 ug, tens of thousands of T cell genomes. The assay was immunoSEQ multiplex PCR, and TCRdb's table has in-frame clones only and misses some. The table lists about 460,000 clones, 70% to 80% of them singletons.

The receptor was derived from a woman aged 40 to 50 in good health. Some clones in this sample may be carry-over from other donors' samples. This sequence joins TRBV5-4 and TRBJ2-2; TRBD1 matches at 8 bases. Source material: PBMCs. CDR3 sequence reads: CASRQGAGELFF. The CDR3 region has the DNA TGTGCCAGCAGACAGGGGGCCGGGGAGCTGTTTTTT. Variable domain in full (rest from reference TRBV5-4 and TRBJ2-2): ETGVTQSPTHLIKTRGQQVTLRCSSQSGHNTVSWYQQALGQGPQFIFQYYREEENGRGNFPPRFSGLQFPNYSSELNVNALELDDSALYLCASRQGAGELFFGEGSRLTVL.